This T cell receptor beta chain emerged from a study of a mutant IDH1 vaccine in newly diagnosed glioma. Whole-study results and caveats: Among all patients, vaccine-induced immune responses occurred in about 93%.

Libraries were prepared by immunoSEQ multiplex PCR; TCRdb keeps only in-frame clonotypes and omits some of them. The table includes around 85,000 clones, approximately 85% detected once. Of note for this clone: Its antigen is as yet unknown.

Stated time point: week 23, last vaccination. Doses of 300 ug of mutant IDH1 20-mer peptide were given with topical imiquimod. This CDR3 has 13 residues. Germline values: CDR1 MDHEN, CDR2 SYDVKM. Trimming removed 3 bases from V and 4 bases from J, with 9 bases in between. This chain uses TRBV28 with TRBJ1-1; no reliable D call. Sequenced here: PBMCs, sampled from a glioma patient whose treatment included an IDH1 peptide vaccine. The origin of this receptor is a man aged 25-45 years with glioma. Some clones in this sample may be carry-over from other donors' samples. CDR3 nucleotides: TGTGCCAGCAGTTTTTTTAGTGGCACTGAAGCTTTCTTT. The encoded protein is CASSFFSGTEAFF.